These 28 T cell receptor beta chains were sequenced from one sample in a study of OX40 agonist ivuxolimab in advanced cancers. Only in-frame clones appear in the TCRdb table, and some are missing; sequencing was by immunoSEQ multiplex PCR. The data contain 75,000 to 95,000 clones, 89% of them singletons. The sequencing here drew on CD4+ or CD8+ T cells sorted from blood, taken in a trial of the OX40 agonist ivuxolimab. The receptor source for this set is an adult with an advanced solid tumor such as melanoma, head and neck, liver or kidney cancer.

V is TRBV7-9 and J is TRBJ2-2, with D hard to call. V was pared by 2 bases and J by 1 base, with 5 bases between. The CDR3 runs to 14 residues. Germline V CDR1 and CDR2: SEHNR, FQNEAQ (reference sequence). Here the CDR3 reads CASSLSRNTGELFF. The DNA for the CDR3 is TGTGCCAGCAGCTTATCCAGGAACACCGGGGAGCTGTTTTTT.

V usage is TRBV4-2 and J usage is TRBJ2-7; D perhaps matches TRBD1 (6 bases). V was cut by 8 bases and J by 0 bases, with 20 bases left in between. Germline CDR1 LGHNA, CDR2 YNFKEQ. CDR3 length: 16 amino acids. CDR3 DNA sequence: TGTGCCAGCGGTCACATCAGGGGCCTCAGCTCCTACGAGCAGTACTTC. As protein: CASGHIRGLSSYEQYF.

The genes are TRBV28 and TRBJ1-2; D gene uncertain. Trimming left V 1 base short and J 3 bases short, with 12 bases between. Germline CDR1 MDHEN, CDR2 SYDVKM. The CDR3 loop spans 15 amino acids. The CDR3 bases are TGTGCCAGCAGTTTATTTTCGGGCAGATACTATGGCTACACCTTC. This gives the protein CASSLFSGRYYGYTF.

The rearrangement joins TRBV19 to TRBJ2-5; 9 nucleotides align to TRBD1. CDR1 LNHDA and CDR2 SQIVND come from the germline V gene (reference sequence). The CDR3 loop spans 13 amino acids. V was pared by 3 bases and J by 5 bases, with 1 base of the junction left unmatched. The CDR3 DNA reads TGTGCCAGTAGTATGGACAGGGGCGAGACCCAGTACTTC. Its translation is CASSMDRGETQYF.

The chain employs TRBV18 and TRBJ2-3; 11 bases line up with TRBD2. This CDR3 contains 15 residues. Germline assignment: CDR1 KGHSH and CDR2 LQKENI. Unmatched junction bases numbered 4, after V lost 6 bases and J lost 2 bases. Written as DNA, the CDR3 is TGTGCCAGCTCCTGGACTAGCGGGTCCACAGATACGCAGTATTTT. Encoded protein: CASSWTSGSTDTQYF.

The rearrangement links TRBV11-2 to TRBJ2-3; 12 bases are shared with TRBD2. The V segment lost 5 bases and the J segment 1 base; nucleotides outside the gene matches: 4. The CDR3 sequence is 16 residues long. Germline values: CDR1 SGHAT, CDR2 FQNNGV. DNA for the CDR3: TGTGCCAGCAGCCTAAGACTAGCGGGAGGCACAGATACGCAGTATTTT. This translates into CASSLRLAGGTDTQYF. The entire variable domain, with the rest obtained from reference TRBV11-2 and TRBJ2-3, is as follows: EAGVAQSPRYKIIEKRQSVAFWCNPISGHATLYWYQQILGQGPKLLIQFQNNGVVDDSQLPKDRFSAERLKGVDSTLKIQPAKLEDSAVYLCASSLRLAGGTDTQYFGPGTRLTVL.

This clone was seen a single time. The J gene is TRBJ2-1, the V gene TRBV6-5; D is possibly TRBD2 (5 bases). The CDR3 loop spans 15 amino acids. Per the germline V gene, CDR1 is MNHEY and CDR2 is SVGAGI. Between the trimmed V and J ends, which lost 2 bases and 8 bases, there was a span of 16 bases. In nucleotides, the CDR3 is TGTGCCAGCAGTTACACCCCCCGATCGGGGTATGAGCAGTTCTTC. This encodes CASSYTPRSGYEQFF.

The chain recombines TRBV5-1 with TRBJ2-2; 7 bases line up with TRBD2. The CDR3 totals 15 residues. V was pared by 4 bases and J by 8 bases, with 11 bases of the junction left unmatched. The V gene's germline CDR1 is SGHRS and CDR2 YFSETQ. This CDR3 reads CASSLRDYLSGELFF. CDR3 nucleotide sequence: TGCGCCAGCAGCCTCCGGGACTATTTATCTGGGGAGCTGTTTTTT.

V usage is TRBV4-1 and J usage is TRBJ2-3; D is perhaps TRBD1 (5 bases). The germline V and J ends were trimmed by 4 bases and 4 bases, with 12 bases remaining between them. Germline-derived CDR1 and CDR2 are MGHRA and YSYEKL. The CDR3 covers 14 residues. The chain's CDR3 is CASSLRQSADTQYF. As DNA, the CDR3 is TGCGCCAGCAGCCTCAGACAGAGCGCAGATACGCAGTATTTT.

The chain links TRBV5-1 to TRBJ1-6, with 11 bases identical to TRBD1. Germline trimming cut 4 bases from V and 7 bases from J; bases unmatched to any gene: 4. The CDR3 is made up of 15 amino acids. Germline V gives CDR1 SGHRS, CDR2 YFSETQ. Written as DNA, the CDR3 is TGCGCCAGCAGCATGGGGACAGGGGGGAATTCACCCCTCCACTTT. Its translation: CASSMGTGGNSPLHF.

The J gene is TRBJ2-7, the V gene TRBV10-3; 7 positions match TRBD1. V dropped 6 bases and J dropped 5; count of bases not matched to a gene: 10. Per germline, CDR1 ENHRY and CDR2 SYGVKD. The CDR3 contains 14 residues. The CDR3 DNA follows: TGTGCCATCAGCACAGGGGATGGACACCACGAGCAGTACTTC. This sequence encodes CAISTGDGHHEQYF.

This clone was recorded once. DNA of the CDR3: TGTGCCAGCATCGATACTGGGGAGCAGTACTTC. Residues: CASIDTGEQYF. The chain has TRBV7-3 and TRBJ2-7; D gene unclear. The V and J ends lost 7 bases and 7 bases respectively, with 11 bases between them. Germline V lookup: CDR1 SGHTA, CDR2 FQGTGA. This CDR3 comprises 11 residues. The full variable domain, rest sourced from reference TRBV7-3 and TRBJ2-7, is GAGVSQTPSNKVTEKGKYVELRCDPISGHTALYWYRQSLGQGPEFLIYFQGTGAADDSGLPNDRFFAVRPEGSVSTLKIQRTERGDSAVYLCASIDTGEQYFGPGTRLTVT.

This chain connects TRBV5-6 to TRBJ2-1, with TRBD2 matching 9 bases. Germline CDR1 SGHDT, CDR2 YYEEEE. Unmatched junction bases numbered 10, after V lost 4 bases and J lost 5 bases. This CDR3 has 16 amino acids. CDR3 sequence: CASSPPSGRIDNEQFF. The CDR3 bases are TGTGCCAGCAGCCCACCCAGCGGGAGGATCGACAATGAGCAGTTCTTC.

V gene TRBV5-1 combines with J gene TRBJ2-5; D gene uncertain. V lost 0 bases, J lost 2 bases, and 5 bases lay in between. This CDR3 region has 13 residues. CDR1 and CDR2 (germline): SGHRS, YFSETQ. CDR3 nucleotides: TGCGCCAGCAGCTTGGTTGGACAAGAGACCCAGTACTTC. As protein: CASSLVGQETQYF.

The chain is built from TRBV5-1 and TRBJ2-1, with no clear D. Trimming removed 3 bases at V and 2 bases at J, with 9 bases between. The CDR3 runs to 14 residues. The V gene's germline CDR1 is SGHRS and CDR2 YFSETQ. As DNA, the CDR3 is TGCGCCAGCAGCTCCCAGGACCCCTACAATGAGCAGTTCTTC. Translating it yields CASSSQDPYNEQFF.

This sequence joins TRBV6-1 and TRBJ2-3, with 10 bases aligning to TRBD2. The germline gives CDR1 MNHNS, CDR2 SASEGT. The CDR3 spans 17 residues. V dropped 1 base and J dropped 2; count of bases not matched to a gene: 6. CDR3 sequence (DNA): TGTGCCAGCAGTGAAGAGGATAGCGGGAGGATCACAGATACGCAGTATTTT. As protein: CASSEEDSGRITDTQYF.

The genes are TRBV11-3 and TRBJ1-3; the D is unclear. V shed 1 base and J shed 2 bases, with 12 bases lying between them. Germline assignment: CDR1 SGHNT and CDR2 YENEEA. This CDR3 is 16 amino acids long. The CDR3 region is CASSLGGRNAGNTIYF. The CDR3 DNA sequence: TGTGCCAGCAGCTTAGGAGGACGAAACGCTGGAAACACCATATATTTT.

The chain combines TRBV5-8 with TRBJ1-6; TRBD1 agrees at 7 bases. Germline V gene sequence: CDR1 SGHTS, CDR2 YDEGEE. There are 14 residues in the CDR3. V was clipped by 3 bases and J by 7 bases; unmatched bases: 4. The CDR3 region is CASSSQGQNSPLHF. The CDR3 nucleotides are TGTGCCAGCAGCTCACAGGGGCAGAATTCACCCCTCCACTTT.

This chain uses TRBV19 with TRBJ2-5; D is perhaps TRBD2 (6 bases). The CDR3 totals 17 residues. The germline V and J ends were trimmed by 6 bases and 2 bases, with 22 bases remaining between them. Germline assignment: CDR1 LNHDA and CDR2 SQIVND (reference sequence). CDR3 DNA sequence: TGTGCCAGTAGAATCCCCGAGGGAGCGGGTAGGCAAGAGACCCAGTACTTC. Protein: CASRIPEGAGRQETQYF. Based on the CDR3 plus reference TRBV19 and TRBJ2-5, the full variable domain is DGGITQSPKYLFRKEGQNVTLSCEQNLNHDAMYWYRQDPGQGLRLIYYSQIVNDFQKGDIAEGYSVSREKKESFPLTVTSAQKNPTAFYLCASRIPEGAGRQETQYFGPGTRLLVL.

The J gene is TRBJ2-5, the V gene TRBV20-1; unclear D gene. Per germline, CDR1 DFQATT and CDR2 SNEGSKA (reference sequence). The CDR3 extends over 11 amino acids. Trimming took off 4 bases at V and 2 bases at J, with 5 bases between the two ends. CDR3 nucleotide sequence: TGCAGTGCTAACAAGCAAGAGACCCAGTACTTC. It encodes CSANKQETQYF.

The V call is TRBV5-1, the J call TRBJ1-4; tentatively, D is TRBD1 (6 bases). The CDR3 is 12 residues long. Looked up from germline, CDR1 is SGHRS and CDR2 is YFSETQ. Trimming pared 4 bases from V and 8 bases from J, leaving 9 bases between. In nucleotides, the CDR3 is TGCGCCAGCAGCCCCCAGGGGGAAAAACTGTTTTTT. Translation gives CASSPQGEKLFF.

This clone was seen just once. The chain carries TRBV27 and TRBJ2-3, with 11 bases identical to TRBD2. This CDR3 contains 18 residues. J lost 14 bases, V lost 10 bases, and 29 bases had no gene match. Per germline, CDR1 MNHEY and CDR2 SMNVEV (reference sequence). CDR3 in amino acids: CAIRSESSGRLRRYSTYF. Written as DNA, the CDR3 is TGTGCCATCAGAAGCGAGTCTAGCGGGAGGCTCCGGAGGTACTCGACGTATTTT.

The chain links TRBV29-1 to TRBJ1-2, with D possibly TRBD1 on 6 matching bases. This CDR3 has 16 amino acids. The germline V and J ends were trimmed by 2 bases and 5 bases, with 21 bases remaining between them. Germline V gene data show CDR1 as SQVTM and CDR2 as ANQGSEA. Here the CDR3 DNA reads TGCAGCGTTGAAATCAGGGGCGCGAAGGGGGTATATGGCTACACCTTC. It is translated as CSVEIRGAKGVYGYTF.

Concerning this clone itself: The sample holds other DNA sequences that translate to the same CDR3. The CDR3 coding sequence is TGTGCCAGCAGCTTGACAGATACGCAGTATTTT. This encodes CASSLTDTQYF. V and J are TRBV7-6 and TRBJ2-3; D gene unclear. CDR1 SGHVS and CDR2 FNYEAQ come from the germline V gene. V lost 3 bases and J 3 bases, leaving 1 base between the germline ends. The CDR3 extends over 11 amino acids.

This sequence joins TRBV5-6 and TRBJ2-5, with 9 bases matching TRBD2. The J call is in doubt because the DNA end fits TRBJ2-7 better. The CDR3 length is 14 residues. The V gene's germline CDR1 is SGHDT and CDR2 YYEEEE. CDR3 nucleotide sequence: TGTGCCAGCAGAGACGGACTAGCGAAATACGAGCAGTACTTC. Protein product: CASRDGLAKYEQYF.

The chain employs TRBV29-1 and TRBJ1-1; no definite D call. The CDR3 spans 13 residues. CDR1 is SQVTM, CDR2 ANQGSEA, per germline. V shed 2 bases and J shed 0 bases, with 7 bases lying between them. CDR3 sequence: CSVESGLNTEAFF. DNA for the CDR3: TGCAGCGTTGAATCAGGCTTGAACACTGAAGCTTTCTTT.

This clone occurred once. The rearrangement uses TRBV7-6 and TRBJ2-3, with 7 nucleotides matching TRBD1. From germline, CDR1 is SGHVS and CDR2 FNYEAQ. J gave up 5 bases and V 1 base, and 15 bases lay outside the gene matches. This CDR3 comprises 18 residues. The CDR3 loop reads CASSLEVNVEGAGDTQYF. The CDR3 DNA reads TGTGCCAGCAGCTTAGAGGTTAATGTAGAGGGGGCAGGAGATACGCAGTATTTT.

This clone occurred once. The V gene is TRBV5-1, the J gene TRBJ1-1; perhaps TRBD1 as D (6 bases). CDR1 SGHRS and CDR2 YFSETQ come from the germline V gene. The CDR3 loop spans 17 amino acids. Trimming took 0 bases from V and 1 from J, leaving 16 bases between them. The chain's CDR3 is CASSLARGPSPNTEAFF. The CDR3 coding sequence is TGCGCCAGCAGCTTGGCCAGGGGCCCCTCACCGAACACTGAAGCTTTCTTT.